This T cell receptor (beta chain) was recorded in a study of cytomegalovirus exposure and HLA in healthy donors (dated 2017 in TCRdb). Regarding the study in general: In an earlier analysis of some 550 of the donors, around 300 Gb of sequence data and some 120 million unique TCR beta sequences from about 179 million T cells were reported. A later genetic analysis used genome-wide SNP genotypes for about 60% of the roughly 700 donors, treating that subset as a discovery cohort. Typing coverage varied by locus: roughly 629-630 donors for A, B, C, DRB1 and DQB1; more than 500 for DQA1; around 610 for DPA1; 450 to 480 for DPB1. Class I and class II HLA loci were covered by the typing at four-digit resolution. In a later analysis, previously published TCR beta repertoires from 500 to 750 donors were re-analyzed and high-resolution HLA genotyping was added so that TCR occurrence patterns could be studied. To predict cytomegalovirus infection status, the study brought together high-throughput TCR immunosequencing, statistical association of individual TCRs with disease status, and machine learning. Rather than drawing on any new phenotypic data, the later analysis identified candidate immune exposures from TCR beta sequences and the way those sequences occurred across donors. Four or five DR-DQ haplotypes were handled as single units for association and clustering because linkage in the cohort was strong. An earlier analysis of 587 of the donors used high-throughput TCR beta sequencing to judge whether each TCR beta V gene segment behaved as functional or pseudogenic. Using immunosequencing, the study profiled T cell repertoires from 500 to 800 subjects and related those repertoires to cytomegalovirus serostatus. The aim of the study was to test whether cataloging public T cell receptors could identify signatures of past pathogen exposure. Across about 380 genotyped donors of the cohort, an average of roughly 200,000 unique TCR beta nucleotide sequences per donor were sequenced, and approximately 17% of those sequences were non-productive. Donor age, sex, ethnicity and CMV serostatus were collected together with the repertoire data. Besides the first cohort of some 670 subjects, a separate validation cohort made up of about 120 different subjects was used. Roughly 300 gigabases of sequencing data and approximately 93 million unique TCR sequences were included in an early release covering roughly 600 HLA-typed donors. Of the roughly 400 genotyped donors, over 80% were placed in the genetic ancestry cluster associated with self-reported Caucasian donors. All discovery cohort repertoires had been generated using a single sequencing platform.

Libraries were made using the immunoSEQ multiplex PCR assay. For the multiplex PCR, a mixture combining 60 forward primers for TCR Vbeta segments and 13 reverse primers for TCR Jbeta segments was used. The CDR3 region of rearranged TCR beta genes was amplified from genomic DNA with a multiplex PCR assay. The Illumina HiSeq System was used to sequence the amplified TCR beta libraries as 87-base-pair reads. The authors' pipeline ran thus. A later analysis tallied 70 million to 100 million unique TCR beta chains across the 600 to 700 repertoires, and about 10 million of those chains were shared by two or more donors. A nearest-neighbor algorithm error-corrected the raw reads and collapsed the reads into unique sequences, merging closely related sequences to remove PCR and sequencing errors. V, D and J gene segments were assigned by aligning CDR3 sequences to IMGT reference sequences. Each retained sequence needed at least a six-nucleotide match to both a V gene segment and a J gene segment. A rearrangement counted as productive if the CDR3 had no stop codons and remained in frame with V and J, and every other rearrangement counted as non-productive. Following IMGT convention, CDR3 was defined as the stretch from the second conserved V-encoded cysteine up to the conserved J-encoded phenylalanine. Sequences without an unambiguous match to a single V gene segment were excluded from the earlier analysis of about 600 of the donors. An earlier analysis of almost 600 of the donors classified V segments as functional when productive rearrangements were above 56.7% and as segregating when the standard deviation between donors was above 5%. A statistical classification framework was developed to diagnose cytomegalovirus status using the catalog of TCR beta chain sequences. In a later analysis, TCR nucleotide sequences were compared against IMGT/GENE-DB human TR gene sequences so that V and J genes could be assigned. In a later analysis, CDR3 sequences and most-parsimonious VDJ recombination scenarios were assigned using the TCRdist pipeline. In a later analysis, each TCR beta chain was defined by its CDR3 amino acid sequence together with its V-gene family, and reads lacking a unique V-gene family were excluded. As a way to deal with suspected cross-contamination and a sequencing artifact, a later analysis dropped roughly 620 nucleotide sequences that were highly shared and had low generation probability. A later analysis calculated a clonal expansion index for each public chain from normalized within-repertoire ranks of inferred template counts. Generation probabilities in a later analysis came from a VDJ recombination model fitted to out-of-frame rearrangements, and those results were checked against IGoR. A later analysis scored TCR-TCR, TCR-HLA and TCR-CMV co-occurrence with hypergeometric tests, applying a repertoire-size bias correction to TCR pairs. False discovery rates were estimated in a later analysis by permuting HLA or CMV assignments 20 times. A later analysis grouped co-occurring TCRs with DBSCAN, adding TCRdist sequence similarity when clustering within HLA-allele-positive subsets. For co-occurrence clustering, repertoires with fewer than 30,000 or more than 120,000 public chains were excluded, along with a handful of repertoires with anomalous nucleotide sharing. In TCRdb, the immuneACCESS table is reduced to in-frame sequences with V and J assigned. These tables do not hold every clone; where another copy was compared, an unresolved V gene accounts for under half, and the others remain unexplained. The DNA gave D and trimming, while V, J and clone size come from that table. The sample includes 95,000 to 150,000 clones, with about 11% observed a single time. Around 5% of the sample rests with the top ten.

Regarding this clone: It has no known antigen specificity. No much larger clonotype is one base removed from it; base qualities were not supplied.

The cohort consisted of hundreds of healthy bone marrow donors. Cohort members were all nominally healthy when sampled, although unrecorded immune exposures were likely present. The donor tested CMV seropositive and was one of the 289 seropositive cohort members. A peripheral blood sample was provided by each donor, and peripheral blood mononuclear cells were used for TCR beta sequencing. The Qiagen DNeasy Blood Extraction Kit was used to extract genomic DNA from the blood cell samples. The full study reports these points: Because some donors lacked HLA typing at each locus, the association tests relied only on the typed subset. For the cohort, immune exposure information was limited to CMV serostatus. Specific HLA alleles were associated with 15,000 to 20,000 TCR beta sequences at a false discovery rate of 0.05 in a later analysis. Compared with the 666-donor mean, donors in an Asian-associated ancestry cluster had fewer N-insertions in productive TCRs, according to a later genetic analysis. Presence/absence analyses assumed roughly uniform sequencing depth across donors, an assumption that may not hold. In a later analysis, most CMV-associated TCR beta chains were found to appear HLA-restricted, with HLA associations seemingly driven largely by CMV exposure. A later analysis found that TCR association rates varied across HLA loci, with DRB1 alleles showing the most associated TCRs and HLA-C alleles the fewest. A cluster of highly shared sequence variants was judged likely to represent a technical artifact of the sequencing pipeline. While some public TCRs were present in many individuals, most TCR sequences turned up only very rarely across donors. Linkage disequilibrium might explain the correlated functional status among segregating V segments, but an unknown experimental factor could not be excluded. When HLA alleles, especially DR and DQ, strongly co-occurred, attributing TCR associations to individual alleles was difficult. A later analysis reported that several top co-occurrence clusters appeared linked to parvovirus B19, influenza, CMV and Epstein-Barr virus. A further reported finding was that TCR beta sequences accurately predicted the HLA-A and HLA-B alleles for most subjects in the first cohort. A later analysis found that HLA-associated TCR beta chains were more clonally expanded and had lower generation probabilities than equally common non-associated chains. A few of the identified cytomegalovirus-associated TCR beta chains were confirmed in vitro to be specific for cytomegalovirus antigens. Because counts were too low, seventeen rarely observed V segments, including chromosome 9 orphons, were left out of the earlier analysis of 587 of the donors. The study listed 170 or so TCR beta chains as associated with cytomegalovirus. In both the original and validation cohorts, the classifier was reported to diagnose cytomegalovirus status with high specificity and sensitivity. According to the authors, the approach could potentially be generalized to other disease states and immunological phenotypes. Broadly in line with IMGT annotations, most TCR beta V segments showed up in productive rearrangements about 87% or about 30% of the time in an earlier analysis of roughly 590 of the donors. An association between a missense DCLRE1C variant and V-gene and J-gene trimming of TCR beta chains was found in a later genetic analysis and replicated in an independent cohort. In this cohort, only TCR beta chains were sequenced, and detectable features were limited by the absence of alpha or paired-chain data.

Sequences were obtained from PBMCs. This TCR was sampled from a woman aged 18-29 years in good health and CMV-seropositive.

The CDR3 protein sequence reads: CASSIQETQYF. In nucleotide form, the sequence is TGCGCCAGCAGCATACAAGAGACCCAGTACTTC. This chain is built from TRBV5-1 and TRBJ2-5, with the identity of the D gene unclear. V and J lose 4 bases and 2 bases, and a span of 3 bases separates them. From cysteine to phenylalanine, the CDR3 is 11 amino acids long. Of all the DNA, just the CDR3 is kept, 33 bases in frame from base 1. CDR1 SGHRS and CDR2 YFSETQ were looked up in the germline V gene. With the rest looked up from the reference TRBV5-1 and TRBJ2-5 genes rather than sequenced, the full variable domain is KAGVTQTPRYLIKTRGQQVTLSCSPISGHRSVSWYQQTPGQGLQFLFEYFSETQRNKGNFPGRFSGRQFSNSRSEMNVSTLELGDSALYLCASSIQETQYFGPGTRLLVL.